The 23 T cell receptor beta chains listed next were all sequenced from one sample in a study of blood T cell repertoires in COVID-19. The table came from immunoSEQ multiplex PCR; TCRdb's copy has only in-frame clones and leaves some out. The sample comprises 150,000 or so clones, more than 80% of which are singletons, and 13% rests with the top ten. Sequences were obtained from peripheral blood. These receptors all come from a young man with COVID-19, enrolled during active disease.

The chain is built from TRBV28 and TRBJ1-4; TRBD1 aligns across 8 bases. V dropped 6 bases and J dropped 10; count of bases not matched to a gene: 16. The CDR3 spans 16 residues. CDR1 is MDHEN and CDR2 is SYDVKM in the germline V gene. The CDR3 DNA follows: TGTGCCAGCAGCATGGGTCCGGGACAGGCTTATGGAAAACTGTTTTTT. Protein sequence: CASSMGPGQAYGKLFF.

This clone was detected a few times. This chain uses TRBV4-3 with TRBJ2-5; TRBD1 matches 7 bases. CDR1 and CDR2 (germline): LGHNA, YSLEER. Trimming removed 0 bases from V and 7 bases from J; junction bases left unmatched: 11. The CDR3 length is 16 residues. CDR3: CASSQDFSGGSRTQYF. In DNA form, the CDR3 reads TGCGCCAGCAGCCAAGATTTTTCAGGGGGTTCCAGGACCCAGTACTTC.

V is TRBV5-4 and J is TRBJ2-1; 7 bases are shared with TRBD2. Unmatched junction bases numbered 9, after V lost 1 base and J lost 8 bases. The germline V gene has CDR1 SGHNT and CDR2 YYREEE (reference sequence). The CDR3 length is 15 residues. The CDR3 DNA reads as TGTGCCAGCAGCTTGATGGGGGAGGGCCGATATGAGCAGTTCTTC. Translation: CASSLMGEGRYEQFF.

The chain combines TRBV9 with TRBJ2-5, with 10 bases that match TRBD1. Germline CDR1 reads SGDLS; CDR2 reads YYNGEE. Germline trimming cut 2 bases from V and 2 bases from J; bases unmatched to any gene: 3. The CDR3 runs 15 residues. The DNA for the CDR3 is TGTGCCAGCAGCGTCAGGACAGGGGGACAAGAGACCCAGTACTTC. Protein sequence: CASSVRTGGQETQYF. Drawing the rest from reference TRBV9 and TRBJ2-5, the complete variable domain is DSGVTQTPKHLITATGQRVTLRCSPRSGDLSVYWYQQSLDQGLQFLIQYYNGEERAKGNILERFSAQQFPDLHSELNLSSLELGDSALYFCASSVRTGGQETQYFGPGTRLLVL.

V gene TRBV9 combines with J gene TRBJ1-6; TRBD1 might be the D (5 bases). Germline CDR1 and CDR2: SGDLS and YYNGEE. Trimming cost V 4 bases and J 6 bases, with 14 bases left between them. This CDR3 region has 15 residues. As DNA, the CDR3 is TGTGCCAGCAGCCCCTACGAACAGGTTAATTCACCCCTCCACTTT. Translated, it gives CASSPYEQVNSPLHF.

This clone was observed a handful of times. The chain has TRBV5-4 and TRBJ2-1; D uncertain. V was cut by 2 bases and J by 7 bases, with 10 bases left in between. The length of the CDR3 is 13 residues. Germline V gene data show CDR1 as SGHNT and CDR2 as YYREEE (reference sequence). Here the CDR3 reads CASSFPDNNEQFF. Written as DNA, the CDR3 is TGTGCCAGCAGCTTCCCCGACAATAATGAGCAGTTCTTC.

The chain is built from TRBV7-9 and TRBJ2-2; maybe TRBD2 (5 bases). This CDR3 spans 16 amino acids. Deletions cut 2 bases from V and 0 bases from J, with 10 bases between. Germline V gives CDR1 SEHNR, CDR2 FQNEAQ (reference sequence). CDR3 nucleotide sequence: TGTGCCAGCAGCTTAATCGGAGGTCCGAACACCGGGGAGCTGTTTTTT. Its protein is CASSLIGGPNTGELFF. Looking up the rest from reference TRBV7-9 and TRBJ2-2 gives the full variable domain: DTGVSQNPRHKITKRGQNVTFRCDPISEHNRLYWYRQTLGQGPEFLTYFQNEAQLEKSRLLSDRFSAERPKGSFSTLEIQRTEQGDSAMYLCASSLIGGPNTGELFFGEGSRLTVL.

The genes are TRBV5-6 and TRBJ2-7; 8 bases line up with TRBD1. V shed 5 bases and J 2 bases; nucleotides not matched to a gene: 3. The length of the CDR3 is 13 residues. Germline V gene data show CDR1 as SGHDT and CDR2 as YYEEEE. The CDR3: CASRGQDAYEQYF. CDR3 nucleotide sequence: TGTGCCAGCAGGGGACAGGATGCCTACGAGCAGTACTTC.

Regarding this clone: At the DNA level, this CDR3 is encoded by other sequences in the same sample as well. This chain connects TRBV28 to TRBJ2-5; D remains ambiguous. CDR3 length: 11 amino acids. The germline V and J ends were trimmed by 5 bases and 4 bases, with 5 bases remaining between them. Germline V gene data show CDR1 as MDHEN and CDR2 as SYDVKM. The CDR3 sequence: CASSLRETQYF. DNA for the CDR3: TGTGCCAGCAGTCTAAGAGAGACCCAGTACTTC.

The CDR3: CARSLPLRTTGYEQYF. The CDR3 nucleotides are TGTGCCAGAAGCTTACCCCTCCGGACTACGGGTTACGAGCAGTACTTC. This chain uses TRBV5-3 with TRBJ2-7, with D possibly matching TRBD2 (6 bases). TRBV5-3 is an ORF, and what it does is uncertain. V gave up 2 bases and J gave up 4 bases, with 19 bases separating them. This CDR3 is built from 16 residues.

The V gene is TRBV5-4, the J gene TRBJ1-2; possible D gene TRBD1, 5 bases. There are 15 residues in the CDR3. Trimming took off 6 bases at V and 3 bases at J, with 18 bases between the two ends. CDR1 is SGHNT, CDR2 YYREEE, per germline (reference sequence). The chain's CDR3 is CASTAPGGPYYGYTF. CDR3 in DNA: TGTGCCAGCACCGCACCCGGGGGACCCTACTATGGCTACACCTTC. The variable domain in full, with the rest retrieved from reference TRBV5-4 and TRBJ1-2, is ETGVTQSPTHLIKTRGQQVTLRCSSQSGHNTVSWYQQALGQGPQFIFQYYREEENGRGNFPPRFSGLQFPNYSSELNVNALELDDSALYLCASTAPGGPYYGYTFGSGTRLTVV.

The rearrangement joins TRBV19 to TRBJ2-1, with 10 bases identical to TRBD1. The V gene's germline CDR1 is LNHDA and CDR2 SQIVND (reference sequence). This CDR3 is 18 amino acids long. The V and J ends lost 0 bases and 10 bases, in that order; junction bases with no gene match: 15. For the CDR3, the DNA is TGTGCCAGTAGTATAGACTCACTTGGGGACAGGGGCTCTGTCGAGCAGTTCTTC. Its protein product is CASSIDSLGDRGSVEQFF.

The V gene is TRBV6-5, the J gene TRBJ2-3; 8 bases align to TRBD2. Germline-derived CDR1 and CDR2 are MNHEY and SVGAGI. Germline trimming cut 6 bases from V and 6 bases from J; bases unmatched to any gene: 11. The CDR3 is made up of 15 amino acids. The CDR3: CASRVAGRGKDTQYF. As DNA, the CDR3 is TGTGCCAGCAGGGTAGCGGGGCGTGGCAAGGATACGCAGTATTTT.

Comments on this clone: The junction and the germline gene differ at one end; a read error may be behind it. The chain employs TRBV9 and TRBJ2-7; D is possibly TRBD1 (5 bases). CDR1 and CDR2 (germline): SGDLS, YYNGEE. The CDR3 is 16 residues long. The CDR3 loop reads CASSLTAKRGSNEQYF. CDR3 nucleotide sequence: TGTGCCAGCAGCTTAACGGCCAAAAGGGGCTCCAACGAGCAGTACTTC.

V and J are TRBV21-1 and TRBJ2-3; the table gives TRBD2 as D, unverified against the DNA. TRBV21-1 is a pseudogene segment. The CDR3 extends over 15 amino acids. The CDR3 loop reads CAARRTGSRSSTQYF. DNA for the CDR3: TGTGCTGCGCGCCGGACCGGGAGCCGCAGTTCTACGCAGTATTTT.

The chain uses TRBV7-2 and TRBJ2-7; D is perhaps TRBD2 (5 bases). The CDR3 runs 14 residues. In germline, CDR1 is SGHTA, CDR2 FQGNSA. V lost 1 base and J 2 bases, leaving 9 bases between the germline ends. The CDR3 here is CASSLVEVTYEQYF. In nucleotides, the CDR3 is TGTGCCAGCAGCTTAGTGGAGGTTACCTACGAGCAGTACTTC.

This clone was found a few times. CDR3 amino acids: CASSHTHSTVTGELFF. The CDR3 nucleotides are TGTGCCAGCAGCCATACCCACTCGACAGTCACCGGGGAGCTGTTTTTT. The chain joins TRBV9 to TRBJ2-2; a weak D match, TRBD1 (5 bases). Between the trimmed V and J ends, which lost 4 bases and 4 bases, there was a span of 17 bases. Germline V gene lookup returns CDR1 SGDLS and CDR2 YYNGEE. The CDR3 runs 16 residues.

This chain connects TRBV7-2 to TRBJ2-2; possible D gene TRBD2, 5 bases. Trimming shortened V by 0 bases and J by 5 bases, and 10 bases separated the two germline ends. This CDR3 contains 15 residues. The germline CDR1 and CDR2 sequences are SGHTA and FQGNSA. Here the CDR3 DNA reads TGTGCCAGCAGCTTAGCGAGGGTGTGGACCGGGGAGCTGTTTTTT. Its translation is CASSLARVWTGELFF. Full variable domain (remainder filled in from reference TRBV7-2 and TRBJ2-2): GAGVSQSPSNKVTEKGKDVELRCDPISGHTALYWYRQSLGQGLEFLIYFQGNSAPDKSGLPSDRFSAERTGGSVSTLTIQRTQQEDSAVYLCASSLARVWTGELFFGEGSRLTVL.

J is TRBJ1-2 and V is TRBV6-6; D not resolved. V lost 2 bases and J 8 bases, leaving 9 bases between the germline ends. Germline V gene data show CDR1 as MNHNY and CDR2 as SVGAGI (reference sequence). This CDR3 spans 12 amino acids. The CDR3 DNA is TGTGCCAGCAGTTACCTTGGAGAAGGCTACACCTTC. Its translation: CASSYLGEGYTF.

The V call is TRBV7-2, the J call TRBJ2-5; 7 bases match TRBD2. Germline values: CDR1 SGHTA, CDR2 FQGNSA. The CDR3 runs to 16 residues. The trim removed 1 base at V and 5 bases at J, leaving 10 bases unmatched. The CDR3 coding sequence is TGTGCCAGCAGCTTAGGATCGGCGGGAGAGGAGGAGACCCAGTACTTC. Amino acids: CASSLGSAGEEETQYF. Full variable domain (rest looked up from reference TRBV7-2 and TRBJ2-5): GAGVSQSPSNKVTEKGKDVELRCDPISGHTALYWYRQSLGQGLEFLIYFQGNSAPDKSGLPSDRFSAERTGGSVSTLTIQRTQQEDSAVYLCASSLGSAGEEETQYFGPGTRLLVL.

The chain uses TRBV7-3 and TRBJ2-2, with D perhaps TRBD2 (5 bases). V shed 3 bases and J shed 4 bases, with 9 bases lying between them. CDR3 length equals 14 residues. Germline V lookup: CDR1 SGHTA, CDR2 FQGTGA. The CDR3 reads CASSLPGVTGELFF. The CDR3 DNA reads as TGTGCCAGCAGCTTGCCCGGGGTCACCGGGGAGCTGTTTTTT.

The chain is built from TRBV23-1 and TRBJ2-5; a possible D gene is TRBD2 (5 bases). TRBV23-1 is placed among ORFs of uncertain function. CDR3 size: 13 residues. With 6 bases removed from V and 1 base from J, the gap between germline ends came to 9 bases. CDR3: CASRRAVQETQYF. The CDR3, as DNA: TGCGCCAGCAGGCGGGCCGTCCAAGAGACCCAGTACTTC.

The chain has TRBV6-5 and TRBJ2-5; TRBD1 matches at 10 bases. The CDR3 extends over 16 amino acids. V trimming: 2 bases; J trimming: 2 bases; junction bases outside the gene matches: 5. Germline V gene data show CDR1 as MNHEY and CDR2 as SVGAGI. CDR3 protein: CASSYLTDRGQETQYF. For the CDR3, the DNA is TGTGCCAGCAGTTACCTTACGGACAGGGGGCAAGAGACCCAGTACTTC.